This TCR beta chain was recorded in a study of blood T cell repertoires in COVID-19. The wider study: The samples span acute and convalescent COVID-19 from the United States, Italy and Spain. PBMCs, B-cell-depleted T cells, or T cells were the source of the cDNA or gDNA that made up the material.

Germline values: CDR1 SGHTA, CDR2 FQGNSA. Germline trimming cut 4 bases from V and 1 base from J; bases unmatched to any gene: 3. There are 14 residues in the CDR3. As processed by the authors: How many nucleated cells were present was estimated from reference gene primer amplification. Measured with immunoSEQ multiplex PCR; TCRdb has only the in-frame clones, and not every one. That table furnishes V, J and clone size, whereas the DNA furnished D and trimming. The sample gives about 97,000 clones, 90% of which show up once; 1.7% is in the top ten. This receptor was taken from a man between 60 and 70 years old with acute or convalescent COVID-19. The chain is built from TRBV7-2 and TRBJ1-1; 7 bases match TRBD1. Sequencing was carried out using peripheral blood. CDR3 in DNA: TGTGCCAGCAGCTACGGGACAGCGAACACTGAAGCTTTCTTT. It yields the protein CASSYGTANTEAFF.